Listed here are 5 T cell receptor beta chains from one sample, sequenced in a study of blood T cell repertoires in COVID-19. Method: immunoSEQ multiplex PCR; TCRdb's copy keeps in-frame clones and lacks some. The sample includes about 350,000 clones, over 80% of them seen just once. The sequenced sample was peripheral blood. The receptors were sampled from a man aged 25 to 40 with COVID-19, enrolled during active disease.

Of note for this clone: Other DNA sequences in this specimen translate into the identical CDR3. The chain recombines TRBV5-1 with TRBJ2-5; 7 nucleotides agree with TRBD1. V shed 0 bases and J 4 bases; nucleotides not matched to a gene: 0. The germline CDR1 and CDR2 sequences are SGHRS and YFSETQ. The CDR3 length is 13 residues. The CDR3 loop is CASSLGQGETQYF. The CDR3, as DNA: TGCGCCAGCAGCTTGGGACAGGGAGAGACCCAGTACTTC. Variable domain in full (rest from reference TRBV5-1 and TRBJ2-5): KAGVTQTPRYLIKTRGQQVTLSCSPISGHRSVSWYQQTPGQGLQFLFEYFSETQRNKGNFPGRFSGRQFSNSRSEMNVSTLELGDSALYLCASSLGQGETQYFGPGTRLLVL.

The rearrangement uses TRBV28 and TRBJ2-7; D is perhaps TRBD1 (6 bases). Germline V gene data show CDR1 as MDHEN and CDR2 as SYDVKM. CDR3 length equals 14 residues. Trimming took 5 bases from V and 3 from J, leaving 14 bases between them. In DNA, the CDR3 is TGTGCCAGCAGTCCGGGACAATCTATCTACGAGCAGTACTTC. It encodes CASSPGQSIYEQYF. The full variable domain, in which reference TRBV28 and TRBJ2-7 provide the parts outside the CDR3, is DVKVTQSSRYLVKRTGEKVFLECVQDMDHENMFWYRQDPGLGLRLIYFSYDVKMKEKGDIPEGYSVSREKKERFSLILESASTNQTSMYLCASSPGQSIYEQYFGPGTRLTVT.

V usage is TRBV29-1 and J usage is TRBJ1-1; D is unresolved. Germline-derived CDR1 and CDR2 are SQVTM and ANQGSEA. The CDR3 runs to 14 residues. V was trimmed by 0 bases and J by 4 bases, leaving 12 bases between them. CDR3 region: CSVEDFWGGTEAFF. CDR3 bases: TGCAGCGTTGAAGATTTTTGGGGAGGCACTGAAGCTTTCTTT.

The CDR3 DNA sequence: TGTGCCAGTAGCCTGAACTTACAGGGGGTGGCCCAGCATTTT. Translating it yields CASSLNLQGVAQHF. The chain is built from TRBV19 and TRBJ1-5; the match to TRBD1 covers 8 bases. From germline, CDR1 is LNHDA and CDR2 SQIVND (reference sequence). The CDR3 extends over 14 amino acids. J was trimmed by 11 bases and V by 6 bases; bases with no gene match: 12.

The chain combines TRBV9 with TRBJ2-2, with a possible D match to TRBD2 (6 bases). Trimming left V 1 base short and J 6 bases short, with 16 bases between. The germline V gene encodes CDR1 SGDLS and CDR2 YYNGEE. CDR3 length: 16 amino acids. CDR3 region: CASSVRGRERPGELFF. CDR3 DNA sequence: TGTGCCAGCAGCGTAAGGGGCCGGGAGAGGCCCGGGGAGCTGTTTTTT.